The 18 T cell receptor beta chains below all came from one sample that was sequenced in a study of T-cell reconstitution after alpha-beta-depleted transplantation in children. Unique molecular identifiers were incorporated during preparation of the TCRbeta library. TCRdb redid the calling of the PCR reads with MiXCR, one entry per CDR3 protein. The sample records 670,000 or so distinct CDR3 sequences, about an eighth being singletons. Sequencing was performed on PBMCs, taken before TCRalphabeta/CD19-depleted stem cell transplant. Receptors were obtained from a girl under 10 years old with congenital amegakaryocytic thrombocytopenia, due to receive a stem cell transplant.

This clonotype was picked up many times. The J gene is TRBJ2-7, the V gene TRBV20-1, with a possible D match to TRBD2 (5 bases). The CDR3 loop spans 14 amino acids. Deletions cut 6 bases from V and 5 bases from J, with 20 bases between. The germline V gene has CDR1 DFQATT and CDR2 SNEGSKA (reference sequence). The chain's CDR3 is CSADLDETRDEQYF. CDR3 bases: TGCAGTGCCGACCTGGACGAAACGCGGGACGAGCAGTACTTC.

This clonotype was seen ten or more times. V is TRBV7-6 and J is TRBJ2-1; 7 bases agree with TRBD1. J lost 4 bases, V lost 2 bases, and 2 bases had no gene match. This CDR3 is 14 amino acids long. Per germline, CDR1 SGHVS and CDR2 FNYEAQ. The CDR3: CASSLQGVYNEQFF. The CDR3 DNA follows: TGTGCCAGCAGCTTACAGGGGGTATACAATGAGCAGTTCTTC.

This clonotype was found many times. This rearrangement joins TRBV29-1 to TRBJ2-5; 13 nucleotides agree with TRBD2. Unmatched junction bases numbered 5, after V lost 7 bases and J lost 3 bases. The CDR3 covers 14 residues. From germline, CDR1 is SQVTM and CDR2 ANQGSEA. The CDR3: CSAGTSGAKETQYF. DNA for the CDR3: TGCAGCGCCGGGACTAGCGGGGCTAAAGAGACCCAGTACTTC. The full variable domain, completed using reference TRBV29-1 and TRBJ2-5, is SAVISQKPSRDICQRGTSLTIQCQVDSQVTMMFWYRQQPGQSLTLIATANQGSEATYESGFVIDKFPISRPNLTFSTLTVSNMSPEDSSIYLCSAGTSGAKETQYFGPGTRLLVL.

This chain links TRBV7-9 with TRBJ2-1; D unresolved. The germline V gene has CDR1 SEHNR and CDR2 FQNEAQ (reference sequence). The CDR3 covers 15 residues. The V end was cut by 4 bases, the J end by 0 bases, with 10 bases between. The CDR3 DNA sequence: TGTGCCAGCAGCTCCATGGGGTACTCCTACAATGAGCAGTTCTTC. It yields the protein CASSSMGYSYNEQFF.

This clonotype was observed at least ten times. The chain has TRBV5-5 and TRBJ1-3; no clear D gene. CDR1 and CDR2 (germline): SGHKS, YYEKEE (reference sequence). V lost 0 bases and J lost 8, with 9 bases in between. The CDR3 has 13 residues. CDR3: CASSLAVEHTIYF. The CDR3 DNA reads TGTGCCAGCAGCTTGGCTGTGGAACACACCATATATTTT.

This clonotype was counted at least ten times. The CDR3 DNA reads TGTGCCAGCAGCTTCGACAACAGGGAGACTGAAGCTTTCTTT. This encodes CASSFDNRETEAFF. The chain has TRBV7-9 and TRBJ1-1, with D possibly TRBD1 on 6 matching bases. This CDR3 is built from 14 residues. The V gene's germline CDR1 is SEHNR and CDR2 FQNEAQ (reference sequence). The ends were cut back, 3 bases at V and 5 bases at J, with 13 bases in the middle.

V and J are TRBV15 and TRBJ2-7; D may be TRBD2 (6 bases). The CDR3 spans 14 residues. V lost 5 bases to trimming and J lost 2 bases, with 13 bases between them. Germline V gives CDR1 LNHNV, CDR2 YYDKDF (reference sequence). DNA of the CDR3: TGTGCCACCAGCGGCGGCGGGGTACCCTACGAGCAGTACTTC. Protein product: CATSGGGVPYEQYF.

This clonotype appeared a few times. The chain combines TRBV5-1 with TRBJ2-3, with 14 positions matching TRBD2. With V trimmed by 4 bases and J by 4 bases, 20 bases remained unmatched. The CDR3 runs 21 residues. Germline V gives CDR1 SGHRS, CDR2 YFSETQ. In DNA form, the CDR3 reads TGCGCCAGCAGCCCGTTCTTATTCGGGACTAGCGGGAGTGAAGGTCCAGATACGCAGTATTTT. Translated: CASSPFLFGTSGSEGPDTQYF. The whole variable domain, filled in from reference TRBV5-1 and TRBJ2-3, reads KAGVTQTPRYLIKTRGQQVTLSCSPISGHRSVSWYQQTPGQGLQFLFEYFSETQRNKGNFPGRFSGRQFSNSRSEMNVSTLELGDSALYLCASSPFLFGTSGSEGPDTQYFGPGTRLTVL.

This clonotype was observed at least ten times. The CDR3: CASSPRDSPYEQYF. The CDR3 DNA reads as TGTGCCAGCAGTCCCCGGGACAGCCCTTACGAGCAGTACTTC. The chain has TRBV12-3 or TRBV12-4 and TRBJ2-7; 7 bases map to TRBD1. V shed 5 bases, J shed 4 bases, and the junction held 8 bases outside the gene matches. CDR3 length equals 14 residues.

This chain links TRBV5-1 with TRBJ2-3, with 12 bases fitting TRBD2. The CDR3 totals 16 residues. Germline trimming cut 0 bases from V and 5 bases from J; bases unmatched to any gene: 4. CDR1 is SGHRS and CDR2 is YFSETQ in the germline V gene. DNA of the CDR3: TGCGCCAGCAGCTTGGCGACTAGCGGGAGAGTAGATACGCAGTATTTT. This gives the protein CASSLATSGRVDTQYF.

This clonotype appeared a few times. In DNA form, the CDR3 reads TGTGCCAGCAGCTTAAGTCGGGACGCAGATACGCAGTATTTT. Protein sequence: CASSLSRDADTQYF. J is TRBJ2-3 and V is TRBV7-9, with D perhaps assigned TRBD1 or TRBD2 (5 bases each). Germline-derived CDR1 and CDR2 are SEHNR and FQNEAQ (reference sequence). V lost 2 bases, J lost 4 bases, and 10 bases lay in between. The CDR3 length is 14 residues.

This chain connects TRBV7-2 to TRBJ2-7; TRBD2 matches 7 bases. The CDR3 spans 12 residues. With 4 bases clipped from V and 5 bases from J, the junction kept 2 bases outside the gene matches. Per germline, CDR1 SGHTA and CDR2 FQGNSA. CDR3 region: CASSSGRNEQYF. The CDR3 DNA sequence: TGTGCCAGCAGCTCCGGGAGGAACGAGCAGTACTTC.

The rearrangement links TRBV18 to TRBJ2-1; D tentatively reads TRBD1 or TRBD2 (5 bases each). Germline CDR1 KGHSH, CDR2 LQKENI. V gave up 3 bases and J gave up 8 bases, with 29 bases separating them. There are 19 residues in the CDR3. CDR3 region: CASSPRGVGGLGLVDEQFF. The CDR3 nucleotides are TGTGCCAGCTCACCTAGGGGAGTCGGTGGACTTGGCTTAGTGGATGAGCAGTTCTTC.

The chain employs TRBV5-1 and TRBJ2-3, with TRBD2 matching 7 bases. Trimming cost V 3 bases and J 0 bases; bases outside gene matches: 7. This CDR3 has 16 residues. Germline-derived CDR1 and CDR2 are SGHRS and YFSETQ. The CDR3 protein is CASSSQLARSTDTQYF. In DNA form, the CDR3 reads TGCGCCAGCAGCTCCCAACTAGCGAGGAGCACAGATACGCAGTATTTT.

In its sample, this clonotype was seen many times. V gene TRBV11-2 combines with J gene TRBJ2-3, with D hard to call. Germline V gene lookup returns CDR1 SGHAT and CDR2 FQNNGV. Trimming took off 5 bases at V and 6 bases at J, with 12 bases between the two ends. The CDR3 runs to 13 residues. The CDR3: CASSPTLRDTQYF. CDR3 sequence (DNA): TGTGCCAGCAGCCCTACACTCAGGGATACGCAGTATTTT.

The chain has TRBV5-1 and TRBJ2-1; D is uncertain. V was pared by 3 bases and J by 8 bases, with 9 bases between. The length of the CDR3 is 12 residues. Germline CDR1 is SGHRS and CDR2 is YFSETQ. The DNA for the CDR3 is TGCGCCAGCAGCTGGGCCAAGTATGAGCAGTTCTTC. The encoded protein is CASSWAKYEQFF.

This rearrangement joins TRBV27 to TRBJ2-5; D possibly matches TRBD1 or TRBD2 (6 bases each). V lost 3 bases and J lost 2, with 13 bases in between. Per germline, CDR1 MNHEY and CDR2 SMNVEV (reference sequence). There are 15 residues in the CDR3. The CDR3 is CASSFVGGLQETQYF. Here the CDR3 DNA reads TGTGCCAGCAGTTTTGTAGGGGGGCTTCAAGAGACCCAGTACTTC.

This clonotype was counted only a few times. The chain carries TRBV7-6 and TRBJ2-2; 7 bases agree with TRBD2. Germline V gives CDR1 SGHVS, CDR2 FNYEAQ. The CDR3 covers 19 residues. After removal of 2 bases from V and 0 bases from J, the junction contained 12 bases not matched to a gene. Here the CDR3 reads CASSLRERSSGANTGELFF. The DNA of the CDR3 is TGTGCCAGCAGCTTAAGAGAACGCTCTAGCGGTGCGAACACCGGGGAGCTGTTTTTT. Variable domain in full (rest from reference TRBV7-6 and TRBJ2-2): GAGVSQSPRYKVTKRGQDVALRCDPISGHVSLYWYRQALGQGPEFLTYFNYEAQQDKSGLPNDRFSAERPEGSISTLTIQRTEQRDSAMYRCASSLRERSSGANTGELFFGEGSRLTVL.